A selection of T cell receptor beta chains follows, all from one sample in a study of blood T cell repertoires in COVID-19. TCRdb's table, derived via immunoSEQ multiplex PCR, lists solely in-frame clones and lacks some. The sample contains 200,000 to 250,000 clones, roughly 82% of which appear only once. Sequencing used peripheral blood. Receptors originate from a woman older than 75 with active or convalescent COVID-19. Both conserved end residues are part of each CDR3. The D gene is left open where the match is weak. For some rows the clone size is stated as once, few or many, or as a class when expanded; others skip it.

CDR3nt,CDR3aa,abundance,d_gene,j_gene,v_gene
TGCAGTGCTATAAACACTGAAGCTTTCTTT,CSAINTEAFF,-,-,TRBJ1-1,TRBV20-1
TGTGCCAGCAGTTTAAGGGCTCGGGGGACAGTACTCAATCAGCCCCAGCATTTT,CASSLRARGTVLNQPQHF,once,TRBD1,TRBJ1-5,TRBV28
TGTGCCAGTAGTCGACAGGGATCCTATGGCTACACCTTC,CASSRQGSYGYTF,few,TRBD1,TRBJ1-2,TRBV19
TGTGCCAGCAGTTCATGGGCGGGGGGGCCCCACGAGCAGTACTTC,CASSSWAGGPHEQYF,-,TRBD2,TRBJ2-7,TRBV28
TGTGCCAGCAGTAGATACAGGGGGCCCTATGGCTACACCTTC,CASSRYRGPYGYTF,-,TRBD1,TRBJ1-2,TRBV27
TGTGCCATCAGTGAGTCGGAGGGCATCAACTATGGCTACACCTTC,CAISESEGINYGYTF,-,-,TRBJ1-2,TRBV10-3
TGTGCCAGCTCAACCCGCAGGGGGCAAGAGACCCAGTACTTC,CASSTRRGQETQYF,once,TRBD1,TRBJ2-5,TRBV18
TGCGCCAGCAGTCAATCGCGAGGGAACACTGAAGCTTTCTTT,CASSQSRGNTEAFF,-,-,TRBJ1-1,TRBV23-1
TGTGCCAGCAGTGAAAGGACAGGGGCAGACTATGGCTACACCTTC,CASSERTGADYGYTF,-,TRBD1,TRBJ1-2,TRBV9
TGTGCCATCAGTGGTGAGGCGGGGGCGGCAGATACGCAGTATTTT,CAISGEAGAADTQYF,-,-,TRBJ2-3,TRBV10-3
TGCGCCAGCAGCTTGGACGCAGGCTCCTACGAGCAGTACTTC,CASSLDAGSYEQYF,-,-,TRBJ2-7,TRBV5-1
TGTGCCATCAGTGAGTCTAAGGGGACAGCCTTCGCGAACACCGGGGAGCTGTTTTTT,CAISESKGTAFANTGELFF,once,TRBD1,TRBJ2-2,TRBV10-3
TGTGCCAGCAGCTTTGGGGGCAGTAGGGCTAATGAAAAACTGTTTTTT,CASSFGGSRANEKLFF,once,-,TRBJ1-4,TRBV5-4
TGTGCCAGCAGTTTTGGGACACAGCCTTTCTTT,CASSFGTQPFF,-,-,TRBJ1-1,TRBV12-3/TRBV12-4
TGTGCCAGCAGTTTATCGGTTTTTGGAGATCAGCCCCAGCATTTT,CASSLSVFGDQPQHF,-,-,TRBJ1-5,TRBV27
TGTGCCAGCAGCCGACAGGCCCCAGGGGAAAAACTGTTTTTT,CASSRQAPGEKLFF,-,-,TRBJ1-4,TRBV6-5
TGTGCCAGCACCGTAGGGGTTAATGAAAAACTGTTTTTT,CASTVGVNEKLFF,-,-,TRBJ1-4,TRBV28
TGTGCCAGCAGTTACCTTTTCGGACAGTCGAACACTGAAGCTTTCTTT,CASSYLFGQSNTEAFF,-,-,TRBJ1-1,TRBV6-5
TGTGCCAGCAGCTTGCGGGGGCAGTACCAAGAGACCCAGTACTTC,CASSLRGQYQETQYF,-,-,TRBJ2-5,TRBV11-2
TGTGCCAGCAGCCAAGATTGGAGAGTGAACACTGAAGCTTTCTTT,CASSQDWRVNTEAFF,-,-,TRBJ1-1,TRBV3-1/TRBV3-2
TGTGCCAGCAGCGTCGGGACAGGGAGACCCTACGAGCAGTACTTC,CASSVGTGRPYEQYF,once,TRBD1,TRBJ2-7,TRBV9
TGCGCCAGCAGCCAAGAAATCAGGGGTTCTTCACCCCTCCACTTT,CASSQEIRGSSPLHF,-,-,TRBJ1-6,TRBV4-1
TGTGCCAGCAGTTTATCGCCGGGACAGGGGTTTTCCGATCAGCCCCAGCATTTT,CASSLSPGQGFSDQPQHF,-,TRBD1,TRBJ1-5,TRBV27
TGTGCCAGCTCACCAAGGGGAAAGGACACTGAAGCTTTCTTT,CASSPRGKDTEAFF,-,-,TRBJ1-1,TRBV18
TGTGCCAGCAGTTTCCCCCTCCAACTGACTAGCTACAATGAGCAGTTCTTC,CASSFPLQLTSYNEQFF,medium-sized,-,TRBJ2-1,TRBV28
TGTGCCAGCACCGTACCGGGACAGGGAGCCCCCAACTATGGCTACACCTTC,CASTVPGQGAPNYGYTF,-,TRBD1,TRBJ1-2,TRBV28
TGCAGCGTCCTGACTAGCGGGAAGCGATCAGATACGCAGTATTTT,CSVLTSGKRSDTQYF,-,TRBD2,TRBJ2-3,TRBV29-1
TGCGCCAGCAGCCCCGACAGGCGGATGAACACTGAAGCTTTCTTT,CASSPDRRMNTEAFF,-,-,TRBJ1-1,TRBV5-1
TGTGCCAGCAGTTCAGGGGGACATGAAAAACTGTTTTTT,CASSSGGHEKLFF,once,TRBD1,TRBJ1-4,TRBV6-5
TGTGCCAGCAAAACTCTCGATACCAACTATGGCTACACCTTC,CASKTLDTNYGYTF,-,-,TRBJ1-2,TRBV28
TGTGCCACCAGCAGAGAGGCCTATGGAGACACTGAAGCTTTCTTT,CATSREAYGDTEAFF,-,-,TRBJ1-1,TRBV15
TGCGCCAGCAGCTTGTCAACGGGGACAGGTAGTACCGGGGAGCTGTTTTTT,CASSLSTGTGSTGELFF,-,TRBD1,TRBJ2-2,TRBV5-1
TGCGCCAGCAGCATTCGGACGGGAAACTACGAGCAGTACTTC,CASSIRTGNYEQYF,-,-,TRBJ2-7,TRBV5-1
TGTGCCAGCAGTGCCCATCTAGCGGGGACGTTGGATGAGCAGTTCTTC,CASSAHLAGTLDEQFF,-,TRBD2,TRBJ2-1,TRBV28
TGTGCCAGCAGCCCCCGATACGGGGAAAAACTGTTTTTT,CASSPRYGEKLFF,-,-,TRBJ1-4,TRBV12-3/TRBV12-4
TGTGCCAGCAGCAGGACAGGGACCGAGCAGTACTTC,CASSRTGTEQYF,-,TRBD1,TRBJ2-7,TRBV12-3/TRBV12-4
TGTGCCAGCGGCCGGGACAGGGGGACCTACGAGCAGTACTTC,CASGRDRGTYEQYF,-,TRBD1,TRBJ2-7,TRBV6-5
TGCGCCAGCAGCTTGGTACCGGGTAATGAAAAACTGTTTTTT,CASSLVPGNEKLFF,-,-,TRBJ1-4,TRBV5-1
TGTGCCAGTAGTCTAACCCCCGGACAGGGCAGCTATGGCTACACCTTC,CASSLTPGQGSYGYTF,-,TRBD1,TRBJ1-2,TRBV19
TGTGCCAGCAGTCCGGGACAGGGGCCGCTTTCCTATGGCTACACCTTC,CASSPGQGPLSYGYTF,-,TRBD1,TRBJ1-2,TRBV28
TGTGCCAGCTCACCACCTAGCGGGGGGGCGGACGAGCAGTACTTC,CASSPPSGGADEQYF,-,TRBD2,TRBJ2-7,TRBV18